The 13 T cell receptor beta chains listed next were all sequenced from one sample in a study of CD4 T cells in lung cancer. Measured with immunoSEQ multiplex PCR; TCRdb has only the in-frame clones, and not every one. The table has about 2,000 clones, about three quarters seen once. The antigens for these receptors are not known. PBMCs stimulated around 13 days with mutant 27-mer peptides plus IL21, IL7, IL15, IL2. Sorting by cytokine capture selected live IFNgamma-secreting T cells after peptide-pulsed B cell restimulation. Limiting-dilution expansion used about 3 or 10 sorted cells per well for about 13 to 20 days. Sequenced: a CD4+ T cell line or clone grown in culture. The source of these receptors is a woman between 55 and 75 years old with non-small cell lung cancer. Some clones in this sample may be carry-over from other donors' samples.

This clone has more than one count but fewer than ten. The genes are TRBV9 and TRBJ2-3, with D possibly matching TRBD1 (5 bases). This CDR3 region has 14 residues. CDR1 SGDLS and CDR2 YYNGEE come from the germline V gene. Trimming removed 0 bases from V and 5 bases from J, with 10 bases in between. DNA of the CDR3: TGTGCCAGCAGCGTAGGGGGCGCGTTAGATACGCAGTATTTT. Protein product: CASSVGGALDTQYF.

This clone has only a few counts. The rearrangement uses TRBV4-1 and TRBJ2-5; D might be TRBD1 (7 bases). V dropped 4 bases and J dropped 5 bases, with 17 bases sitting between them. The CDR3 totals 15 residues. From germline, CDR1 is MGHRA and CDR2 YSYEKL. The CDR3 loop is CASSPEGQPRETQYF. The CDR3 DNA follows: TGCGCCAGCAGCCCGGAGGGACAGCCGCGCGAGACCCAGTACTTC.

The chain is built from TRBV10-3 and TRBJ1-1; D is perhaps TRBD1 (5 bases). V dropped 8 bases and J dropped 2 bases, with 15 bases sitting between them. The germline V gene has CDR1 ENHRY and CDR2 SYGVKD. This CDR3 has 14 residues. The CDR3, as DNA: TGTGCCATCCGTCCCGGGACGGGCAACACTGAAGCTTTCTTT. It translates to CAIRPGTGNTEAFF.

For the CDR3, the DNA is TGTGCCAGCAGCCTTGGACAGGGGGTGGTCACCGGGGAGCTGTTTTTT. Translation gives CASSLGQGVVTGELFF. This chain joins TRBV5-6 and TRBJ2-2; 10 bases are shared with TRBD1. There are 16 residues in the CDR3. V gave up 4 bases and J gave up 4 bases; unmatched junction bases: 7. Germline V gives CDR1 SGHDT, CDR2 YYEEEE.

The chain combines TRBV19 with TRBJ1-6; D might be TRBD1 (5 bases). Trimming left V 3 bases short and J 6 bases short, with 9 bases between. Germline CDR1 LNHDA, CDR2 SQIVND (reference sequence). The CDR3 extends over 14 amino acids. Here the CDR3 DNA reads TGTGCCAGTAGTATCGGGGGAATTAATTCACCCCTCCACTTT. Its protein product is CASSIGGINSPLHF.

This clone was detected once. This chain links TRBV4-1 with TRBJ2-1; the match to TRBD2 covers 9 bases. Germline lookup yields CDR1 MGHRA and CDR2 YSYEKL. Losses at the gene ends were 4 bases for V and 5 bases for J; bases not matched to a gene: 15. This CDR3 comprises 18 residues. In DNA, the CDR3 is TGCGCCAGCAGCCCGATCAGGTCGGCGGGAGGGCCTGACAATGAGCAGTTCTTC. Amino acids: CASSPIRSAGGPDNEQFF.

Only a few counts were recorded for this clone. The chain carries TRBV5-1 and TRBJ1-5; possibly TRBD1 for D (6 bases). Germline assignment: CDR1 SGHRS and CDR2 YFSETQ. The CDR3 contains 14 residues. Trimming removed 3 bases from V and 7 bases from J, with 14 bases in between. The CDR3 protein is CASSSGGTGQPQHF. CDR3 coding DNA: TGCGCCAGCAGCTCCGGGGGCACCGGGCAGCCCCAGCATTTT.

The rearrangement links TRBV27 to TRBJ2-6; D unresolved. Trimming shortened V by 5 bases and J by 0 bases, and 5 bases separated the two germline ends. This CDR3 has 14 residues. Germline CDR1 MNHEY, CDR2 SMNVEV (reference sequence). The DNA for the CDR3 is TGTGCCAGCAGTCTTTACTCTGGGGCCAACGTCCTGACTTTC. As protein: CASSLYSGANVLTF.

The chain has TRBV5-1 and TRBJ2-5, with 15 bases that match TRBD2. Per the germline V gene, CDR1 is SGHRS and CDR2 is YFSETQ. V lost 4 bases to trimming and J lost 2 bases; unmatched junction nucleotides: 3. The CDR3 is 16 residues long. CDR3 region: CASSPGLAGGQETQYF. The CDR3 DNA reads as TGCGCCAGCAGCCCAGGACTAGCGGGGGGGCAAGAGACCCAGTACTTC.

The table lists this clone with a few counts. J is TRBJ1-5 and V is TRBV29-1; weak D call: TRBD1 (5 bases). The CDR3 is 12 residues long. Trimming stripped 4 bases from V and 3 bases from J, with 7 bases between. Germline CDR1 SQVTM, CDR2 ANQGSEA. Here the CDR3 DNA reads TGCAGCGTTGGGACAAACAATCAGCCCCAGCATTTT. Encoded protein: CSVGTNNQPQHF.

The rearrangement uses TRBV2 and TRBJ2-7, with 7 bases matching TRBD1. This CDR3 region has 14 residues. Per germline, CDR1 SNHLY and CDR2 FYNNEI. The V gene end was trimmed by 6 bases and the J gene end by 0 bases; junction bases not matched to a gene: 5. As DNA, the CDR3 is TGTGCCAGCAGACTCCGGGACAGCTCCTACGAGCAGTACTTC. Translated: CASRLRDSSYEQYF.

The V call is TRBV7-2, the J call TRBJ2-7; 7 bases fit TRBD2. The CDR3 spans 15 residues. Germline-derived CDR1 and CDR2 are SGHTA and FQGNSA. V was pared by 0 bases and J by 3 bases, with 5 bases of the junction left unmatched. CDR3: CASSLAGLGDYEQYF. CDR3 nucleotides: TGTGCCAGCAGCTTAGCCGGACTAGGAGACTACGAGCAGTACTTC. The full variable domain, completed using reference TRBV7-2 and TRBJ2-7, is GAGVSQSPSNKVTEKGKDVELRCDPISGHTALYWYRQSLGQGLEFLIYFQGNSAPDKSGLPSDRFSAERTGGSVSTLTIQRTQQEDSAVYLCASSLAGLGDYEQYFGPGTRLTVT.

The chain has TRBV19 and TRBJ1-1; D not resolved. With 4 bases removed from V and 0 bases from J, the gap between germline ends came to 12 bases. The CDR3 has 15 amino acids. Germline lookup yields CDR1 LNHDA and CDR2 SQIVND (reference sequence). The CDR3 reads CASSNRELLNTEAFF. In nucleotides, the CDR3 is TGTGCCAGTAGTAACCGCGAGCTTCTGAACACTGAAGCTTTCTTT.